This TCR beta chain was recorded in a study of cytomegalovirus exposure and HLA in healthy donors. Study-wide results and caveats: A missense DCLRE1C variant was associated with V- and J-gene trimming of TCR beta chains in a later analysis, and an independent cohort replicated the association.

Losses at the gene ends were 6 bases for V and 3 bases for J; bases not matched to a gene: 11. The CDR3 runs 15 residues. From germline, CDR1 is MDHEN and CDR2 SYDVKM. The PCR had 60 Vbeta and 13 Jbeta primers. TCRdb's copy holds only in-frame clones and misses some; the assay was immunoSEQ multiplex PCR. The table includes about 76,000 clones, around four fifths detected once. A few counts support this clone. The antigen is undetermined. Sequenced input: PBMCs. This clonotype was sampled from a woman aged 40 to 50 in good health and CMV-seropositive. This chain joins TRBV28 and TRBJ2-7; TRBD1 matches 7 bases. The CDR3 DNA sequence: TGTGCCAGCAGCCGTACAGGGGCGTCTGACTACGAGCAGTACTTC. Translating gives CASSRTGASDYEQYF.